The 21 T cell receptor beta chains reported below all come from one sample, sequenced in a study of blood T cells in healthy people across ages. Using a J-beta primer mix together with a sample-barcoded 5' primer, a second PCR was run for roughly 7 to 11 cycles. A single record per CDR3 protein comes from TCRdb applying MiXCR to the 5' RACE reads. This table holds about 1 million distinct CDR3 sequences, less than 25% found once. The same data also contributed to another study, on T cells of mothers and their children.

Sequenced material: blood. The origin of the receptors is a girl under 10 years old in good health.

Only one count was recorded for this clonotype. CDR3 sequence (DNA): TGTGCCAGCAGCCAGGGGGTGGACCAGTACTTC. It yields the protein CASSQGVDQYF. This chain connects TRBV3-1 to TRBJ2-5; D tentatively fits TRBD1 or TRBD2 (5 bases each). CDR1 and CDR2 from the germline V gene are LGHDT and YNNKEL (reference sequence). Trimming removed 3 bases from V and 10 bases from J, with 9 bases in between. The CDR3 spans 11 residues.

This clonotype has a handful of counts. The CDR3 DNA follows: TGCAGTGCGGGTGATTTTCCCGGCTACGAGCAGTACTTC. This encodes CSAGDFPGYEQYF. The chain links TRBV20-1 to TRBJ2-5; D is ambiguous. The end of the DNA fits TRBJ2-7 better, so the J call may be wrong. The CDR3 spans 13 residues. Per the germline V gene, CDR1 is DFQATT and CDR2 is SNEGSKA (reference sequence).

For this clonotype: Sequence at one end of the junction differs from germline and may be a read error. The chain combines TRBV5-5 with TRBJ2-6; D unresolved. The germline V gene encodes CDR1 SGHKS and CDR2 YYEKEE (reference sequence). This CDR3 has 15 amino acids. CDR3 nucleotide sequence: TGCGCCAGCAGCTCGCGGAAATCCGGGGCCAACGTCCTGACTTTC. This translates into CASSSRKSGANVLTF.

This clonotype has a handful of counts. The V and J genes are TRBV7-2 and TRBJ2-3, with 7 bases aligning to TRBD2. CDR3 length equals 16 residues. CDR1 is SGHTA, CDR2 FQGNSA, per germline. The ends lost 2 bases at V and 2 bases at J; junction bases unmatched: 7. CDR3 in amino acids: CASSLRRGSHTDTQYF. For the CDR3, the DNA is TGTGCCAGCAGCTTACGGCGGGGGAGCCACACAGATACGCAGTATTTT.

This clonotype occurred many times. J is TRBJ2-5 and V is TRBV3-1; 9 nucleotides agree with TRBD2. The J call is doubtful: the DNA matches TRBJ2-1 better. This CDR3 has 15 amino acids. The germline V gene encodes CDR1 LGHDT and CDR2 YNNKEL (reference sequence). The DNA of the CDR3 is TGTGCCAGCAGCCAAGTGGGACTAGCTAGAGGTGAGCAGTTCTTC. It yields the protein CASSQVGLARGEQFF.

V and J are TRBV6-8 and TRBJ1-2; tentatively, D is TRBD1 (6 bases). V was trimmed by 6 bases and J by 5 bases, leaving 13 bases between them. The CDR3 sequence is 13 residues long. Germline-derived CDR1 and CDR2 are MNHGY and SAAAGT. CDR3 protein: CASRLDRSYGYTF. CDR3 bases: TGTGCCAGCAGGCTCGACAGGTCATATGGCTACACCTTC.

V gene TRBV4-2 combines with J gene TRBJ2-2, with D perhaps matching TRBD1 or TRBD2 (6 bases each). CDR1 and CDR2 from the germline V gene are LGHNA and YNFKEQ. V was trimmed by 0 bases and J by 3 bases, leaving 14 bases between them. The CDR3 sequence is 17 residues long. The CDR3 region is CASSQEVGGPYTGELFF. CDR3 nucleotides: TGTGCCAGCAGCCAAGAGGTAGGGGGGCCTTACACCGGGGAGCTGTTTTTT.

Ten or more counts support this clonotype. V gene TRBV6-5 combines with J gene TRBJ2-7; D not certain. The CDR3 totals 11 residues. Germline values: CDR1 MNHEY, CDR2 SVGAGI. V lost 4 bases, J lost 6 bases, and 7 bases lay in between. The CDR3 loop is CASSSGSEQYF. CDR3 in DNA: TGTGCCAGCAGTTCTGGCAGCGAGCAGTACTTC.

This clonotype turned up a few times. The CDR3 DNA follows: TGTGCCATCAGTGAGGGGGCGATGAGGACTGAAGCTTTCTTT. Residues: CAISEGAMRTEAFF. The chain employs TRBV10-3 and TRBJ1-1; D possibly corresponds to TRBD1 (5 bases). The CDR3 sequence is 14 residues long. Germline lookup yields CDR1 ENHRY and CDR2 SYGVKD. The V gene lost 2 bases and the J gene lost 5 bases, with 12 bases spanning the gap.

The V and J genes are TRBV24-1 and TRBJ2-5, with D perhaps matching TRBD1 or TRBD2 (6 bases each). V lost 4 bases to trimming and J lost 5 bases, with 10 bases between them. There are 13 residues in the CDR3. CDR1 and CDR2 (germline): KGHDR, SFDVKD. The CDR3 nucleotides are TGTGCCACCAGTGACTGGAGGGGGGAGACCCAGTACTTC. Translating gives CATSDWRGETQYF.

This clonotype was counted between two and nine times. The chain is built from TRBV29-1 and TRBJ1-5; D not certain. The germline V gene encodes CDR1 SQVTM and CDR2 ANQGSEA. The CDR3 length is 13 residues. Between the trimmed V and J ends, which lost 7 bases and 4 bases, there was a span of 14 bases. CDR3 bases: TGCAGCGCCCAGAATTCGGTAAATCAGCCCCAGCATTTT. It specifies CSAQNSVNQPQHF.

The chain uses TRBV7-9 and TRBJ1-4, with unresolved D. V lost 1 base and J 3 bases, leaving 12 bases between the germline ends. CDR1 is SEHNR and CDR2 is FQNEAQ in the germline V gene (reference sequence). The CDR3 spans 16 residues. Here the CDR3 DNA reads TGTGCCAGCAGCTTAGAACGGAATGGGGCTAATGAAAAACTGTTTTTT. Protein: CASSLERNGANEKLFF.

This clonotype came up a few times. The chain links TRBV29-1 to TRBJ2-5; 10 nucleotides match TRBD2. Germline V lookup: CDR1 SQVTM, CDR2 ANQGSEA. The junction had 12 bases not matched to a gene; V was cut back by 6 bases and J by 5 bases. The CDR3 covers 15 residues. The CDR3 bases are TGCAGCGTGGACGGGGTCACTAGCGGGATTGAGACCCAGTACTTC. Amino acid sequence: CSVDGVTSGIETQYF.

This chain uses TRBV4-2 with TRBJ2-5; either TRBD1 or TRBD2 may supply D (5 bases each). Germline CDR1 LGHNA, CDR2 YNFKEQ. V was trimmed by 5 bases and J by 4 bases, leaving 20 bases between them. The CDR3 is 16 amino acids. The chain's CDR3 is CASSERGQTAGETQYF. Here the CDR3 DNA reads TGTGCCAGCAGCGAACGGGGCCAAACAGCTGGAGAGACCCAGTACTTC.

This clonotype was recorded a few times. The chain carries TRBV5-5 and TRBJ2-2; TRBD2 matches 7 bases. The V and J ends lost 0 bases and 4 bases, in that order; junction bases with no gene match: 12. From germline, CDR1 is SGHKS and CDR2 YYEKEE (reference sequence). There are 18 residues in the CDR3. CDR3 protein: CASSLAPQRGDLTGELFF. DNA of the CDR3: TGTGCCAGCAGCTTGGCCCCCCAACGGGGGGACCTCACCGGGGAGCTGTTTTTT.

This clonotype was counted a few times. The CDR3 ends on some other residue instead of the conserved phenylalanine or tryptophan, so this is likely a read error. The chain combines TRBV27 with TRBJ1-4; D is undetermined. The CDR3 loop spans 14 amino acids. Germline V gene sequence: CDR1 MNHEY, CDR2 SMNVEV (reference sequence). The V end was cut by 6 bases, the J end by 8 bases, with 16 bases between. CDR3 in DNA: TGTGCCAGCAGAACGTTTGGAGGTGGCGAAAAACTGTTTCTT. It specifies CASRTFGGGEKLFL.

As concerns this clonotype: The germline gene is not matched at one end of the junction; a read error may be the cause. The CDR3, as DNA: TGTGCCAACAGCTTATCCGCCTCTGAAGCTTTCTTT. It encodes CANSLSASEAFF. The chain has TRBV7-9 and TRBJ1-1; no clear D gene. CDR1 is SEHNR and CDR2 is FQNEAQ in the germline V gene (reference sequence). The CDR3 is 12 residues long.

This clonotype was counted between two and nine times. The chain combines TRBV11-2 with TRBJ2-1; 13 nucleotides match TRBD2. V lost 5 bases and J lost 7; bases outside the gene matches: 5. Germline assignment: CDR1 SGHAT and CDR2 FQNNGV. The CDR3 runs 15 residues. CDR3 region: CASSPWTSGGNEQFF. In nucleotides, the CDR3 is TGTGCCAGCAGCCCTTGGACTAGCGGGGGAAATGAGCAGTTCTTC.

This clonotype was seen a few times. V is TRBV4-1 and J is TRBJ2-2; 7 positions agree with TRBD1. The CDR3 is 15 amino acids. Trimming removed 0 bases from V and 7 bases from J; junction bases left unmatched: 5. CDR1 and CDR2 (germline): MGHRA, YSYEKL. CDR3 loop: CASSQETGIDGELFF. The DNA of the CDR3 is TGCGCCAGCAGCCAAGAGACAGGGATCGACGGGGAGCTGTTTTTT.

V and J are TRBV20-1 and TRBJ2-3; 9 bases are a match to TRBD1. Germline lookup yields CDR1 DFQATT and CDR2 SNEGSKA (reference sequence). The CDR3 extends over 13 amino acids. CDR3 protein: CSTNRGRGDTQYF. DNA for the CDR3: TGCAGCACTAACAGGGGGCGCGGTGATACGCAGTATTTT.

This clonotype has a handful of counts. The chain couples TRBV10-2 to TRBJ2-3, with 10 bases aligning to TRBD2. Per the germline V gene, CDR1 is WSHSY and CDR2 is SAAADI. J gave up 2 bases and V 6 bases, and 5 bases lay outside the gene matches. CDR3 length: 15 amino acids. CDR3 residues: CASRLAGDITDTQYF. In DNA, the CDR3 is TGCGCCAGCAGGCTAGCGGGGGACATCACAGATACGCAGTATTTT.